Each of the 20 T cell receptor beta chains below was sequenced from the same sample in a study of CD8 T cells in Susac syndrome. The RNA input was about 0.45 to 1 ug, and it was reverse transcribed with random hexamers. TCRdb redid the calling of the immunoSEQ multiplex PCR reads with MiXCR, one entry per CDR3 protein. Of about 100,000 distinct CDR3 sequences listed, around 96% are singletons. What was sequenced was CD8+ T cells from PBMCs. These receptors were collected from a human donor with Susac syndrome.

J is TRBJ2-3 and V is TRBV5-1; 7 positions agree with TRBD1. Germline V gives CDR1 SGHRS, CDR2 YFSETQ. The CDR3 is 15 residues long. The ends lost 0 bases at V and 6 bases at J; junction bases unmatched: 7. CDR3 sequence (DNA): TGCGCCAGCAGCTTGGATGGGCAGGGGGAGGATACGCAGTATTTT. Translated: CASSLDGQGEDTQYF.

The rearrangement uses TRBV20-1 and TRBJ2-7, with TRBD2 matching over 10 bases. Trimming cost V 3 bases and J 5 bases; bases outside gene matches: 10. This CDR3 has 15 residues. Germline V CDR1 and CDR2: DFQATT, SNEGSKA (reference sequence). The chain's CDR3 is CSASSMGTSAHEQYF. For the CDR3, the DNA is TGCAGTGCTAGCTCTATGGGGACTAGCGCCCACGAGCAGTACTTC.

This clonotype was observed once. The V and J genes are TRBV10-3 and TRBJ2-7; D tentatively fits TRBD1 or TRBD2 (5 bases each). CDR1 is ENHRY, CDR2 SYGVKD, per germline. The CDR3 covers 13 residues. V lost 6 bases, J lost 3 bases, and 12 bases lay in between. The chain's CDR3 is CAIRSGADYEQYF. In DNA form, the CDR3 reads TGTGCCATCAGATCCGGGGCGGACTACGAGCAGTACTTC.

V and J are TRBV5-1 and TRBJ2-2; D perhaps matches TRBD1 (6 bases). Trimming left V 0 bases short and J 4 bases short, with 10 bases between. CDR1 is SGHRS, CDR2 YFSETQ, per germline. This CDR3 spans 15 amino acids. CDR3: CASSLEGESTGELFF. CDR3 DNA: TGCGCCAGCAGCTTGGAGGGGGAGAGCACCGGGGAGCTGTTTTTT.

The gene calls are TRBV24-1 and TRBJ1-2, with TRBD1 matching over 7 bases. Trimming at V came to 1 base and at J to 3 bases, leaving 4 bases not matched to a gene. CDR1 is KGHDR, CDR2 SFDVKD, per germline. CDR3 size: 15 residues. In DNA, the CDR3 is TGTGCCACCAGTGATTTTCGAGGGGGCGACTATGGCTACACCTTC. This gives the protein CATSDFRGGDYGYTF.

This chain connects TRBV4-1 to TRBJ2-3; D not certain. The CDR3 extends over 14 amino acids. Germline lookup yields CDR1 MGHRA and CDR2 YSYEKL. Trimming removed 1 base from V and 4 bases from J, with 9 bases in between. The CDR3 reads CASSQVWQSDTQYF. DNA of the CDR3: TGCGCCAGCAGCCAAGTGTGGCAATCAGATACGCAGTATTTT.

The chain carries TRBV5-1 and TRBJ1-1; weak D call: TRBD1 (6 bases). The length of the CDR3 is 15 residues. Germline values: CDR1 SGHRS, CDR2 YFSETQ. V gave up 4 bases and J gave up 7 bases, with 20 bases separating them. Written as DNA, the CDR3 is TGCGCCAGCAGCGTTTGGACAGAGAGGGGGGATGAAGCTTTCTTT. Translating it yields CASSVWTERGDEAFF.

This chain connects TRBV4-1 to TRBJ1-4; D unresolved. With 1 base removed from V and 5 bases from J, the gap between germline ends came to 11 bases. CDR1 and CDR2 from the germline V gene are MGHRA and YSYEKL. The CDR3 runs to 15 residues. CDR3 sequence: CASSQAGPPNEKLFF. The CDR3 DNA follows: TGCGCCAGCAGCCAAGCCGGGCCACCAAATGAAAAACTGTTTTTT.

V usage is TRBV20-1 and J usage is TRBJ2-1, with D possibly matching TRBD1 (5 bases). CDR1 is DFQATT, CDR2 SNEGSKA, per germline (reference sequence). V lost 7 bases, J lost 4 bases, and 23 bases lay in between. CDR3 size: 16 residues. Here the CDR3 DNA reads TGCAGTGTTAGGAGAGGTGGTGGGGCCAGATACAATGAGCAGTTCTTC. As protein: CSVRRGGGARYNEQFF.

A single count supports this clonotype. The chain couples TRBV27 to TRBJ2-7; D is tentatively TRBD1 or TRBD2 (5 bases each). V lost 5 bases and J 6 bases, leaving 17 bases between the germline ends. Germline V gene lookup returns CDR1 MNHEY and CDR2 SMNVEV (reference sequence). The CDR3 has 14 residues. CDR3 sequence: CASSPSGPDLEQYF. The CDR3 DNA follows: TGTGCCAGCAGTCCCTCGGGACCAGACCTCGAGCAGTACTTC.

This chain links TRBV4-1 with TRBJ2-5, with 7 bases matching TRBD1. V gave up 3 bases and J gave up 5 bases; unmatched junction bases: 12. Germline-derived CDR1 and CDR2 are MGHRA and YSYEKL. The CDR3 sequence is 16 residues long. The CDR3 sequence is CASSHGTAPQGETQYF. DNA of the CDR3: TGCGCCAGCAGCCACGGGACAGCACCCCAAGGGGAGACCCAGTACTTC.

The CDR3 DNA is TGCAGTGCTAGCATGGGACTAGCGGTGAACACCGGGGAGCTGTTTTTT. Translated, it gives CSASMGLAVNTGELFF. This rearrangement joins TRBV20-1 to TRBJ2-2; 11 bases fit TRBD2. From germline, CDR1 is DFQATT and CDR2 SNEGSKA (reference sequence). Losses at the gene ends were 3 bases for V and 1 base for J; bases not matched to a gene: 4. The CDR3 runs to 16 residues.

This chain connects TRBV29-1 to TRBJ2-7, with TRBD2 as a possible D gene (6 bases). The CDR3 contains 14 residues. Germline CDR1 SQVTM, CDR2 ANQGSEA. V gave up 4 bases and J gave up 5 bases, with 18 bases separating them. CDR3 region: CSVGPQGGIHEQYF. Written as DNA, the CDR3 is TGCAGCGTTGGACCCCAGGGAGGCATCCACGAGCAGTACTTC.

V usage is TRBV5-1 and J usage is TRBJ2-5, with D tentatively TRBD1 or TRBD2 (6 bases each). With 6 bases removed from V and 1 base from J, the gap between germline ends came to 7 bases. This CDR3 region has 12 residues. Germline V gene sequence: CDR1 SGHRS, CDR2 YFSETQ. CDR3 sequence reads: CASKGGQETQYF. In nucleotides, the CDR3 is TGCGCCAGCAAGGGGGGCCAAGAGACCCAGTACTTC.

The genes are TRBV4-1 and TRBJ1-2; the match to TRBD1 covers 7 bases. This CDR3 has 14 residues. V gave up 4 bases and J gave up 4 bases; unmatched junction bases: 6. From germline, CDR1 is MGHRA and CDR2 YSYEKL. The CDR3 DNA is TGCGCCAGCAGCCCCACAGGGGATGGCTATGGCTACACCTTC. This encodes CASSPTGDGYGYTF.

This chain's CDR3 is CSVAETSGNTIYF. Here the CDR3 DNA reads TGCAGCGTTGCAGAGACCTCTGGAAACACCATATATTTT. The chain couples TRBV29-1 to TRBJ1-3; D call uncertain. Trimming stripped 4 bases from V and 0 bases from J, with 7 bases between. CDR3 length: 13 amino acids. Looked up from germline, CDR1 is SQVTM and CDR2 is ANQGSEA.

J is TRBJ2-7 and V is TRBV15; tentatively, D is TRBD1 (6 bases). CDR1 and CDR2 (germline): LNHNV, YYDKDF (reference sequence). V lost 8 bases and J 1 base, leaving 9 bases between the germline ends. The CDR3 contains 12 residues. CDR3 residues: CATGTGSYEQYF. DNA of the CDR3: TGTGCCACCGGAACAGGGTCCTACGAGCAGTACTTC.

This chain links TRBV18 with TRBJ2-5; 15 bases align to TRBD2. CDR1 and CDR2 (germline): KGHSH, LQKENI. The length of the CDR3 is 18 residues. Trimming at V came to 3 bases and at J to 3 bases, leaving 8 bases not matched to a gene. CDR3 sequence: CASSPETGLAGGEETQYF. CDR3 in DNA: TGTGCCAGCTCACCGGAAACCGGACTAGCGGGAGGGGAAGAGACCCAGTACTTC.

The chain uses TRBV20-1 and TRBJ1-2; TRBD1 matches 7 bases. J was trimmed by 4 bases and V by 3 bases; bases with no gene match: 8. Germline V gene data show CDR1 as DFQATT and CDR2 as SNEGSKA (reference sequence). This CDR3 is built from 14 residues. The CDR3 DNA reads TGCAGTGCTAGTCAGGGGGACCTTGGCTATGGCTACACCTTC. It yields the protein CSASQGDLGYGYTF.

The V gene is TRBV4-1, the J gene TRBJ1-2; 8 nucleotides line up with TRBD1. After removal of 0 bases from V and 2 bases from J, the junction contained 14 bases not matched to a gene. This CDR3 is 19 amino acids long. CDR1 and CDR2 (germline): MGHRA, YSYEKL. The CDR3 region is CASSQDPFYRTGTNYGYTF. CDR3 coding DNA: TGCGCCAGCAGCCAAGATCCGTTTTACCGGACAGGGACCAACTATGGCTACACCTTC.